The 20 T cell receptor beta chains reported below all come from one sample, sequenced in a study of shared clonotypes between healthy human individuals. Sequencing was performed with immunoSEQ multiplex PCR; in TCRdb, only in-frame clones are kept and a portion is missing. This sample has under 2,000,000 clones, with approximately 95% found just once. Naive CD8 cells were CD45RO-negative, positively selected for CCR7, excluding terminally differentiated effector memory CD45RA+ cells. The sequenced sample consisted of naive CD8+ T cells sorted from blood. All receptors derive from a man aged 18 to 29 in good health.

V and J are TRBV4-3 and TRBJ2-7, with TRBD2 matching 8 bases. Germline values: CDR1 LGHNA, CDR2 YSLEER. CDR3 length: 17 residues. Trimming took 4 bases from V and 2 from J; bases not matched to a gene: 13. The CDR3 region has the DNA TGCGCCAGCAGCCCAAATTTGGGTCTAGCGGGCACCTACGAGCAGTACTTC. This codes for CASSPNLGLAGTYEQYF.

This clone was counted a single time. The chain links TRBV9 to TRBJ2-1, with 7 positions matching TRBD2. V lost 3 bases and J lost 4; bases outside the gene matches: 16. CDR1 and CDR2 from the germline V gene are SGDLS and YYNGEE. There are 18 residues in the CDR3. CDR3 loop: CASSGNWTRLRGYNEQFF. Here the CDR3 DNA reads TGTGCCAGCAGCGGGAACTGGACTAGACTAAGGGGATACAATGAGCAGTTCTTC.

The rearrangement links TRBV7-3 to TRBJ2-1; 13 nucleotides align to TRBD2. CDR1 and CDR2 (germline): SGHTA, FQGTGA. The CDR3 consists of 14 residues. V dropped 7 bases and J dropped 9; count of bases not matched to a gene: 6. The CDR3 DNA sequence: TGTGCCAGCACCACTAGCGGGGGGGCCGCTGAGCAGTTCTTC. This gives the protein CASTTSGGAAEQFF.

V gene TRBV9 combines with J gene TRBJ2-1, with D possibly matching TRBD2 (6 bases). The CDR3 runs to 16 residues. V lost 4 bases to trimming and J lost 7 bases, with 21 bases between them. In germline, CDR1 is SGDLS, CDR2 YYNGEE. The CDR3 DNA reads as TGTGCCAGCAGCTACAACCGGGACTTCCTTAATAATGAGCAGTTCTTC. It yields the protein CASSYNRDFLNNEQFF.

The gene calls are TRBV28 and TRBJ1-3; unclear D gene. The V gene's germline CDR1 is MDHEN and CDR2 SYDVKM. The CDR3 has 14 residues. V was cut by 1 base and J by 6 bases, with 10 bases left in between. CDR3 loop: CASSLLWNENTIYF. The CDR3 region has the DNA TGTGCCAGCAGTTTATTATGGAATGAAAACACCATATATTTT.

This clone was seen just once. The V call is TRBV28, the J call TRBJ1-6; D uncertain. With 10 bases removed from V and 1 base from J, the gap between germline ends came to 8 bases. The CDR3 consists of 13 residues. Germline CDR1 and CDR2: MDHEN and SYDVKM. The CDR3 is CATTRSYNSPLHF. CDR3 nucleotides: TGTGCCACTACGAGGTCCTATAATTCACCCCTCCACTTT.

To note about this clone: Additional DNA sequences in this sample encode the identical CDR3. The chain uses TRBV5-4 and TRBJ1-1, with a weak D call TRBD1 (6 bases). Deletions cut 3 bases from V and 4 bases from J, with 10 bases between. The V gene's germline CDR1 is SGHNT and CDR2 YYREEE (reference sequence). The CDR3 runs 13 residues. The CDR3 DNA reads as TGTGCCAGCAGCTCGACAGGAGGCACTGAAGCTTTCTTT. This codes for CASSSTGGTEAFF. The full variable domain, completed using reference TRBV5-4 and TRBJ1-1, is ETGVTQSPTHLIKTRGQQVTLRCSSQSGHNTVSWYQQALGQGPQFIFQYYREEENGRGNFPPRFSGLQFPNYSSELNVNALELDDSALYLCASSSTGGTEAFFGQGTRLTVV.

J is TRBJ1-1 and V is TRBV9; D not resolved. Germline V lookup: CDR1 SGDLS, CDR2 YYNGEE. This CDR3 spans 13 amino acids. Trimming took off 5 bases at V and 1 base at J, with 9 bases between the two ends. CDR3 region: CASRGSANTEAFF. CDR3 DNA: TGTGCCAGCAGGGGATCAGCGAACACTGAAGCTTTCTTT.

This clone was found once. The chain uses TRBV6-1 and TRBJ2-3; TRBD2 agrees at 8 bases. Germline V gene sequence: CDR1 MNHNS, CDR2 SASEGT. The CDR3 is 17 amino acids. J gave up 5 bases and V 2 bases, and 12 bases lay outside the gene matches. Here the CDR3 reads CASSEYEAGATGDTQYF. CDR3 DNA sequence: TGTGCCAGCAGTGAATATGAAGCGGGAGCTACGGGAGATACGCAGTATTTT.

This clone was observed a single time. This chain links TRBV10-3 with TRBJ2-2; tentative D call: TRBD1 (5 bases). The CDR3 runs to 16 residues. Germline lookup yields CDR1 ENHRY and CDR2 SYGVKD. The V end was cut by 3 bases, the J end by 4 bases, with 15 bases between. In nucleotides, the CDR3 is TGTGCCATCAGTGACCCCGGACACGGTTTCACCGGGGAGCTGTTTTTT. It is translated as CAISDPGHGFTGELFF.

This chain links TRBV4-2 with TRBJ1-1; D might be TRBD1 (6 bases). V lost 0 bases, J lost 7 bases, and 12 bases lay in between. CDR3 length: 14 amino acids. From germline, CDR1 is LGHNA and CDR2 YNFKEQ. DNA for the CDR3: TGTGCCAGCAGCCAAGAATCTGGACAGCTTGAAGCTTTCTTT. Translating gives CASSQESGQLEAFF.

The chain uses TRBV9 and TRBJ1-1, with D possibly TRBD1 on 5 matching bases. The ends were cut back, 0 bases at V and 5 bases at J, with 14 bases in the middle. The V gene's germline CDR1 is SGDLS and CDR2 YYNGEE. CDR3 length: 15 amino acids. The CDR3 reads CASSVGAGMGTEAFF. CDR3 DNA sequence: TGTGCCAGCAGCGTAGGTGCAGGGATGGGGACTGAAGCTTTCTTT.

The rearrangement links TRBV10-3 to TRBJ1-2; possible D gene TRBD1, 5 bases. This CDR3 has 13 amino acids. V gave up 4 bases and J gave up 4 bases, with 10 bases separating them. The germline CDR1 and CDR2 sequences are ENHRY and SYGVKD. Here the CDR3 reads CAISGGAGYGYTF. Written as DNA, the CDR3 is TGTGCCATCAGTGGAGGGGCTGGCTATGGCTACACCTTC.

Concerning this clone: Different DNA sequences within this sample yield the same CDR3. The chain combines TRBV9 with TRBJ2-3; no reliable D call. V gave up 3 bases and J gave up 1 base, with 6 bases separating them. The germline V gene encodes CDR1 SGDLS and CDR2 YYNGEE. The CDR3 totals 13 residues. CDR3 nucleotide sequence: TGTGCCAGCAGCGCCGGAGGCACAGATACGCAGTATTTT. As protein: CASSAGGTDTQYF.

This sequence joins TRBV7-8 and TRBJ2-1; D uncertain. This CDR3 is built from 13 residues. The germline gives CDR1 SGHVS, CDR2 FQNEAQ. With 3 bases removed from V and 4 bases from J, the gap between germline ends came to 7 bases. The CDR3 sequence: CASSFGRYNEQFF. The CDR3 DNA follows: TGTGCCAGCAGCTTTGGGCGGTACAATGAGCAGTTCTTC.

The rearrangement joins TRBV6-1 to TRBJ2-3; 9 bases agree with TRBD2. Germline V CDR1 and CDR2: MNHNS, SASEGT. The ends lost 3 bases at V and 2 bases at J; junction bases unmatched: 6. The CDR3 length is 16 residues. The chain's CDR3 is CASSEWRGGYTDTQYF. For the CDR3, the DNA is TGTGCCAGCAGTGAGTGGCGGGGGGGCTACACAGATACGCAGTATTTT.

V is TRBV7-2 and J is TRBJ2-5; D call uncertain. The CDR3 covers 15 residues. Looked up from germline, CDR1 is SGHTA and CDR2 is FQGNSA. The germline V and J ends were trimmed by 2 bases and 3 bases, with 13 bases remaining between them. CDR3 sequence (DNA): TGTGCCAGCAGCTTAAAGGCCCTCAAAAAAGAGACCCAGTACTTC. This codes for CASSLKALKKETQYF.

This sequence joins TRBV6-1 and TRBJ1-1; TRBD1 might be the D (6 bases). The V end was cut by 0 bases, the J end by 4 bases, with 21 bases between. The CDR3 spans 18 residues. Germline assignment: CDR1 MNHNS and CDR2 SASEGT. The CDR3 sequence: CASSEASIWGREGTEAFF. Written as DNA, the CDR3 is TGTGCCAGCAGTGAAGCAAGTATCTGGGGGCGAGAGGGCACTGAAGCTTTCTTT.

This chain uses TRBV6-5 with TRBJ2-1; 14 bases align to TRBD2. Trimming removed 4 bases from V and 7 bases from J; junction bases left unmatched: 3. The CDR3 runs 15 residues. Germline CDR1 is MNHEY and CDR2 is SVGAGI. CDR3 in DNA: TGTGCCAGCAGTTTGGGACTAGCGGGAGCGAATGAGCAGTTCTTC. Translating it yields CASSLGLAGANEQFF.

The chain carries TRBV5-1 and TRBJ2-7; D uncertain. V dropped 4 bases and J dropped 4 bases, with 12 bases sitting between them. The germline gives CDR1 SGHRS, CDR2 YFSETQ. The CDR3 is 13 residues long. CDR3 bases: TGCGCCAGCAGCGTGGCTCTAAAATACGAGCAGTACTTC. Its protein product is CASSVALKYEQYF.